These T cell receptor beta chains were read from a single sample in a study of T cell repertoires in cytomegalovirus infection. No antigen is known for these receptors. TCRdb re-derived calls from the reads in MiXCR, one entry per CDR3 protein. The sample lists some 350,000 distinct CDR3 sequences, about 34% occurring once. Source: cultured PBMCs, taken from culture after CMV antigen stimulation. Receptors were obtained from a human donor in good health (CMV status not recorded). Some clones in this sample may be carry-over from other donors' samples. Each CDR3 is given with its conserved first and last residue. The D gene is left open where the match is weak. Rows may omit the clone size; those that give it use once, few, many or a size class.

CDR3 protein | CDR3 DNA | J gene | V gene | clone size | D gene
CASRIAGGPRETQYF | TGTGCCAGCAGAATAGCGGGAGGGCCCCGGGAGACCCAGTACTTC | TRBJ2-5 | TRBV12-3/TRBV12-4 | few | TRBD2
CASNARLEIYEQYF | TGTGCCAGCAACGCCCGACTAGAGATCTACGAGCAGTACTTC | TRBJ2-7 | TRBV6-2/TRBV6-3 | - | -
CASRWIGRNTEAFF | TGCGCCAGCAGATGGATAGGTAGGAACACTGAAGCTTTCTTT | TRBJ1-1 | TRBV4-3 | - | -
CASSFRGRYSNQPQHF | TGTGCCAGCAGTTTCAGGGGACGGTATAGCAATCAGCCCCAGCATTTT | TRBJ1-5 | TRBV27 | - | -
CAWSVGQGAIGYTF | TGTGCCTGGAGTGTAGGACAGGGGGCAATTGGCTACACCTTC | TRBJ1-2 | TRBV30 | - | TRBD1
CASSPMRETHNEQFF | TGTGCCAGCAGCCCCATGAGGGAGACCCACAATGAGCAGTTCTTC | TRBJ2-1 | TRBV7-6 | - | -
CASSLREGVNTEAFF | TGCGCCAGCAGCCTACGGGAGGGGGTGAACACTGAAGCTTTCTTT | TRBJ1-1 | TRBV4-3 | many | -
CASSLGASYGYTF | TGTGCCAGCAGCTTAGGGGCGTCCTATGGCTACACCTTC | TRBJ1-2 | TRBV7-2 | - | -
CASSWDRVGGQPQHF | TGTGCCAGCAGTTGGGACAGGGTAGGAGGTCAGCCCCAGCATTTT | TRBJ1-5 | TRBV7-9 | - | TRBD1
CASSVGGMYGYTF | TGTGCCAGTAGTGTCGGGGGAATGTATGGCTACACCTTC | TRBJ1-2 | TRBV19 | few | -
CASSFPGAYGYTF | TGTGCCAGCAGCTTTCCAGGGGCCTATGGCTACACCTTC | TRBJ1-2 | TRBV7-3 | - | -
CASSQGPPGAGGYTF | TGCGCCAGCAGCCAAGGCCCCCCTGGAGCAGGAGGCTACACCTTC | TRBJ1-2 | TRBV4-3 | - | -
CASSLGPGQGDYGYTF | TGTGCCAGCAGCTTAGGGCCGGGACAGGGAGACTATGGCTACACCTTC | TRBJ1-2 | TRBV7-2 | - | TRBD1
CASSLETSRTTDTQYF | TGTGCCAGCAGCTTGGAGACTAGCAGAACAACAGATACGCAGTATTTT | TRBJ2-3 | TRBV5-4 | - | TRBD2
CASSPRAGGWELFF | TGTGCCAGCAGTCCCAGGGCAGGGGGGTGGGAGCTGTTTTTT | TRBJ2-2 | TRBV6-1 | few | -
CASSIAGNQPQHF | TGTGCCAGTAGTATAGCAGGGAATCAGCCCCAGCATTTT | TRBJ1-5 | TRBV19 | - | -
CASSLTGVDTQYF | TGTGCCAGCAGCTTGACGGGGGTTGATACGCAGTATTTT | TRBJ2-3 | TRBV5-4 | - | -
CSASLSGTNEKLFF | TGCAGTGCTAGTCTCAGTGGTACTAATGAAAAACTGTTTTTT | TRBJ1-4 | TRBV20-1 | few | -
CSVEPAGRGGYTF | TGCAGCGTTGAACCAGCGGGGAGGGGTGGCTACACCTTC | TRBJ1-2 | TRBV29-1 | few | -
CASSQVKGTEAFF | TGCGCCAGCAGCCAGGTTAAGGGCACTGAAGCTTTCTTT | TRBJ1-1 | TRBV4-1 | - | -
CASSIPGQGSEKLFF | TGTGCCAGTAGTATCCCGGGACAGGGAAGTGAAAAACTGTTTTTT | TRBJ1-4 | TRBV19 | few | TRBD1
CASSEAPGQGAAGAKNIQYF | TGTGCCAGCAGTGAAGCGCCGGGACAGGGCGCGGCCGGAGCCAAAAACATTCAGTACTTC | TRBJ2-4 | TRBV6-1 | few | TRBD1
CASSLGAGPQPQHF | TGTGCCAGCAGTTTGGGTGCAGGACCTCAGCCCCAGCATTTT | TRBJ1-5 | TRBV28 | - | -
CATSGHRGQAFSGANVLTF | TGTGCCACCAGCGGCCACAGGGGACAGGCTTTCTCTGGGGCCAACGTCCTGACTTTC | TRBJ2-6 | TRBV15 | - | TRBD1
CASSFEQGNEQFF | TGCGCCAGCAGCTTTGAACAGGGGAATGAGCAGTTCTTC | TRBJ2-1 | TRBV4-1 | few | TRBD1
CAISESDRGLNEQFF | TGTGCCATCAGTGAGTCGGACAGGGGACTCAATGAGCAGTTCTTC | TRBJ2-1 | TRBV10-3 | - | TRBD1
CASSLGGGFYEKLFF | TGTGCCAGCAGCTTAGGGGGGGGGTTCTATGAAAAACTGTTTTTT | TRBJ1-4 | TRBV7-8 | - | -